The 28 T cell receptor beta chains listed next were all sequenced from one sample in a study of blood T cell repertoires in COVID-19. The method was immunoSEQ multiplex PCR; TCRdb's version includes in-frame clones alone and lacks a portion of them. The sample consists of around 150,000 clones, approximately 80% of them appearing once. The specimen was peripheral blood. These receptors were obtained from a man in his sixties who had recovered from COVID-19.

For the CDR3, the DNA is TGTGCCAGCAGTGGACAGACAGGGGGCTGGAGGAACATTCAGTACTTC. It is translated as CASSGQTGGWRNIQYF. The chain couples TRBV2 to TRBJ2-4; 10 nucleotides match TRBD1. Germline CDR1 reads SNHLY; CDR2 reads FYNNEI. After removal of 4 bases from V and 7 bases from J, the junction contained 10 bases not matched to a gene. The CDR3 has 16 amino acids.

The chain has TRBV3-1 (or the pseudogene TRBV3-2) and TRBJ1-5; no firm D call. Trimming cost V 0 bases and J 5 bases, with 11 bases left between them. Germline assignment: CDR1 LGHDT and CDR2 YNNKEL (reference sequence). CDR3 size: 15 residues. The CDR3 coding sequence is TGTGCCAGCAGCCAAGATTCGAGAGGAGATCAGCCCCAGCATTTT. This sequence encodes CASSQDSRGDQPQHF.

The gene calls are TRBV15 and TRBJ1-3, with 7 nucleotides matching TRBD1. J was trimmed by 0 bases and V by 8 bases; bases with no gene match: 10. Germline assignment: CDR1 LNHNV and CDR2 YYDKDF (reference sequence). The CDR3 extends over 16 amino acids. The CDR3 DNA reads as TGTGCCACCCGGACGACAGGGCTCCTCTCTGGAAACACCATATATTTT. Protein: CATRTTGLLSGNTIYF.

The DNA of the CDR3 is TGTGCCAGCAGCCCGGGACTAGCGGGACCGGGCAATGAGCAGTTCTTC. Protein: CASSPGLAGPGNEQFF. The chain is built from TRBV11-2 and TRBJ2-1; TRBD2 matches at 13 bases. This CDR3 region has 16 residues. The ends lost 5 bases at V and 6 bases at J; junction bases unmatched: 7. Germline CDR1 is SGHAT and CDR2 is FQNNGV.

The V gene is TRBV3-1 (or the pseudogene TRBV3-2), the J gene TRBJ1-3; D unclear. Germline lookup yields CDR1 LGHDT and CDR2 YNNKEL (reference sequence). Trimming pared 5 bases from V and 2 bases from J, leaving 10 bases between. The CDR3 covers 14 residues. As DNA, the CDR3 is TGTGCCAGCAGCATTCGGACTGCTGGAAACACCATATATTTT. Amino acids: CASSIRTAGNTIYF.

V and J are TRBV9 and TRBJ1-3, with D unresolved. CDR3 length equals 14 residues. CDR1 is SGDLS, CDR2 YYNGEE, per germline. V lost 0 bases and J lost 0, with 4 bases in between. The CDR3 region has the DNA TGTGCCAGCAGCGTAGCCATCTCTGGAAACACCATATATTTT. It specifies CASSVAISGNTIYF. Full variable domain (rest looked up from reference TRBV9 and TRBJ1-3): DSGVTQTPKHLITATGQRVTLRCSPRSGDLSVYWYQQSLDQGLQFLIQYYNGEERAKGNILERFSAQQFPDLHSELNLSSLELGDSALYFCASSVAISGNTIYFGEGSWLTVV.

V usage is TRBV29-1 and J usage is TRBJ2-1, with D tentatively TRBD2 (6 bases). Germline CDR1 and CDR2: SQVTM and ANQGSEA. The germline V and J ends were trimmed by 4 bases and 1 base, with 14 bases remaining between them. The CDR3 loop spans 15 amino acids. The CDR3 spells CSVAAGTASYNEQFF. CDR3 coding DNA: TGCAGCGTTGCGGCCGGGACTGCTTCCTACAATGAGCAGTTCTTC.

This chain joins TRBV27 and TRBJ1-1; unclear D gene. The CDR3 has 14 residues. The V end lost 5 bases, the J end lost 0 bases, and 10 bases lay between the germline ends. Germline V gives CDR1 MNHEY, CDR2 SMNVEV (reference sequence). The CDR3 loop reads CASSPVTMNTEAFF. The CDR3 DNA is TGTGCCAGCAGTCCAGTAACGATGAACACTGAAGCTTTCTTT.

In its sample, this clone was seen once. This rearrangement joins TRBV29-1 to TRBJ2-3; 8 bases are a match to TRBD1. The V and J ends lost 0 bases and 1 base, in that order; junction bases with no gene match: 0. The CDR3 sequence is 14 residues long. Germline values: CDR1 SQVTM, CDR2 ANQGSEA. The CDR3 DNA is TGCAGCGTTGAAGAGACAGGGGGCACAGATACGCAGTATTTT. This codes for CSVEETGGTDTQYF.

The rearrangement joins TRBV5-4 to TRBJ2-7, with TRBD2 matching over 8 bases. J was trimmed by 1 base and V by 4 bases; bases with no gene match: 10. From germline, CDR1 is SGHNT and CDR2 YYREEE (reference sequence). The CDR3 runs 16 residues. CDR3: CASSRESGGFSYEQYF. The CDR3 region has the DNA TGTGCCAGCAGCCGCGAAAGCGGGGGCTTTTCCTACGAGCAGTACTTC.

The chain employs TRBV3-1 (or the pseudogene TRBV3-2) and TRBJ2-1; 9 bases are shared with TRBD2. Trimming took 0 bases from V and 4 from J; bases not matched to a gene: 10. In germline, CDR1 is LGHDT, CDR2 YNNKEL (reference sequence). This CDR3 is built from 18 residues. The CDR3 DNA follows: TGTGCCAGCAGCCAAGATTCGTCCCCTAGCGGGATTTACAATGAGCAGTTCTTC. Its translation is CASSQDSSPSGIYNEQFF.

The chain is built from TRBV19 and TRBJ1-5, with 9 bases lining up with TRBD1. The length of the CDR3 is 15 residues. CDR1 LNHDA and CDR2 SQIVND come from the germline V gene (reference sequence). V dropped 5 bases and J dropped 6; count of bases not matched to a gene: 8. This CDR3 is CASSPTGGGGQPQHF. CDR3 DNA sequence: TGTGCCAGTAGTCCTACAGGGGGCGGCGGTCAGCCCCAGCATTTT.

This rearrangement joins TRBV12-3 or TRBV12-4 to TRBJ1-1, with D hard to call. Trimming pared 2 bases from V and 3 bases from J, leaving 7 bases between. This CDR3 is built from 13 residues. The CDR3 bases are TGTGCCAGCAGTTTAAGTGCGCACACTGAAGCTTTCTTT. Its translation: CASSLSAHTEAFF.

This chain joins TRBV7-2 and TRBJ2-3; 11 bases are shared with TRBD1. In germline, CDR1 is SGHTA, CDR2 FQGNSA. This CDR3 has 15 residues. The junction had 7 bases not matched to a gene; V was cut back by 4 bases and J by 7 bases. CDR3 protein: CASSSGQGAFHTQYF. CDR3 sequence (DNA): TGTGCCAGCAGCTCTGGACAGGGGGCATTTCATACGCAGTATTTT.

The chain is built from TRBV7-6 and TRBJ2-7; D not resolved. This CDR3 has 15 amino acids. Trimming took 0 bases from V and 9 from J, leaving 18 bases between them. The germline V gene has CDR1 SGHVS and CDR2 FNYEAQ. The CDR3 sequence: CASSLAMADNSGQYF. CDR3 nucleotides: TGTGCCAGCAGCTTAGCGATGGCGGATAACTCGGGGCAGTACTTC.

CDR3 residues: CASSRTGTGANEQFF. The CDR3 nucleotides read TGTGCCAGCAGCCGCACCGGGACAGGGGCCAATGAGCAGTTCTTC. This chain joins TRBV16 and TRBJ2-1, with 10 bases that match TRBD1. The germline V gene has CDR1 KGHSY and CDR2 FQNENV. Unmatched junction bases numbered 6, after V lost 4 bases and J lost 6 bases. CDR3 length equals 15 residues.

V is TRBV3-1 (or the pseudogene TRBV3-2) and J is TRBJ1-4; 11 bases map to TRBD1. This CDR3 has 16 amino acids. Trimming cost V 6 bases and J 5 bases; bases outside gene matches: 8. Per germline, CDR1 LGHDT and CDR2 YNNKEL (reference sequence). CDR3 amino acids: CASRRGTGGQNEKLFF. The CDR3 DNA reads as TGTGCCAGCAGACGAGGGACAGGGGGTCAAAATGAAAAACTGTTTTTT.

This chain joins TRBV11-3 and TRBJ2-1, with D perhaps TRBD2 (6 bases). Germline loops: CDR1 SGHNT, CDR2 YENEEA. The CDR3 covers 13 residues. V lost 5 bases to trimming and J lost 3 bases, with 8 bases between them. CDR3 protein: CASSKDYYNEQFF. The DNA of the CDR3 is TGTGCCAGCAGCAAGGACTACTACAATGAGCAGTTCTTC.

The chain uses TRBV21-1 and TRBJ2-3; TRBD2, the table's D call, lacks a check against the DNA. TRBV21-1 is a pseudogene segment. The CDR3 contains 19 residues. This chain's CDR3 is CASSSLGLASRLRTDTQYF. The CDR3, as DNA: TGTGCCAGCAGCAGCCTCGGACTAGCGAGCCGGCTAAGAACAGATACGCAGTATTTT.

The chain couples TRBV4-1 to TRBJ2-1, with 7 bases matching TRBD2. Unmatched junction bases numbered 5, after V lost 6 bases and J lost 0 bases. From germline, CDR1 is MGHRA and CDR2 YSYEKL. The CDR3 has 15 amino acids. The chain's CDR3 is CASSPREDSYNEQFF. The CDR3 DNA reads TGCGCCAGCAGTCCCCGGGAGGACTCCTACAATGAGCAGTTCTTC.

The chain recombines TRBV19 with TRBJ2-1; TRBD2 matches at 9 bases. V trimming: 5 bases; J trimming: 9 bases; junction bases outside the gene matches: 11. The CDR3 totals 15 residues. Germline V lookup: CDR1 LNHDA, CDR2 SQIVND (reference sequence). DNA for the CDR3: TGTGCCAGTAGTGACCAGGCGGGAGGGCCCGGTGAGCAGTTCTTC. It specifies CASSDQAGGPGEQFF.

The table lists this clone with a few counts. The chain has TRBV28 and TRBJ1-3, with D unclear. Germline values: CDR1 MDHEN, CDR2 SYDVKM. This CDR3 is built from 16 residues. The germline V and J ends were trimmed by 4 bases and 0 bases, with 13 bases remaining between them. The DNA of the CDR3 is TGTGCCAGCAGTTCACCCCTGAGGGTCTCTGGAAACACCATATATTTT. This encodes CASSSPLRVSGNTIYF. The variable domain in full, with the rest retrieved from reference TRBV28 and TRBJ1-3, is DVKVTQSSRYLVKRTGEKVFLECVQDMDHENMFWYRQDPGLGLRLIYFSYDVKMKEKGDIPEGYSVSREKKERFSLILESASTNQTSMYLCASSSPLRVSGNTIYFGEGSWLTVV.

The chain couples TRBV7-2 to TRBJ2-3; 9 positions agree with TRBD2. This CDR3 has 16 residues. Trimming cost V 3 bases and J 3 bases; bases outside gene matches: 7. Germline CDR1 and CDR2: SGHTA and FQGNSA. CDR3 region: CASSLRAGGPTDTQYF. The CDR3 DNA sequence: TGTGCCAGCAGCTTGAGGGCGGGGGGGCCTACAGATACGCAGTATTTT.

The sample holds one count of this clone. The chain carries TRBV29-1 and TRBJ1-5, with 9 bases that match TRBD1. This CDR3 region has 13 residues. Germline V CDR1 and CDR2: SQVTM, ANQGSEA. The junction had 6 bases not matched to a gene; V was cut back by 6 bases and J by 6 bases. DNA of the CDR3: TGCAGCGTAGCACAGGGGGCAGGTCAGCCCCAGCATTTT. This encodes CSVAQGAGQPQHF.

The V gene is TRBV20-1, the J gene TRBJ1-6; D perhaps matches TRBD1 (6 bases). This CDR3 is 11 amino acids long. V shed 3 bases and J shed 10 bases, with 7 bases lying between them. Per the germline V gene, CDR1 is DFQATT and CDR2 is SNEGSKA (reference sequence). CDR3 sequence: CSASRGSPLHF. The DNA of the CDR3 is TGCAGTGCTAGCAGGGGCTCACCCCTCCACTTT.

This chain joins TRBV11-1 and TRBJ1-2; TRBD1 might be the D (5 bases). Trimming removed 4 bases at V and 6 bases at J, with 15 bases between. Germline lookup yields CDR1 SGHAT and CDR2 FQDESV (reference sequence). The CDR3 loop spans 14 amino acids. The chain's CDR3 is CASSSSTRADGYTF. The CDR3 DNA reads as TGTGCCAGCAGCTCCAGCACCAGGGCGGATGGCTACACCTTC.

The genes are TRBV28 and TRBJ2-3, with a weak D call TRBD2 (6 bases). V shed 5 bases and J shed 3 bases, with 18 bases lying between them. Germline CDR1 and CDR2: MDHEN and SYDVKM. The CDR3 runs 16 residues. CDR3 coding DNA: TGTGCCAGCAGTCCTCCGGGGGAGGCGGGTACAGATACGCAGTATTTT. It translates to CASSPPGEAGTDTQYF.

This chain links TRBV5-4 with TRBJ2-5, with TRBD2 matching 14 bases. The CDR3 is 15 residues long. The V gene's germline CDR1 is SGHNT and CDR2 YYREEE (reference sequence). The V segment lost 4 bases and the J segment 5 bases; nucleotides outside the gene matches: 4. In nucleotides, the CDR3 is TGTGCCAGCAGCCCCGGGACTAGCGGGGGTGAGACCCAGTACTTC. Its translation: CASSPGTSGGETQYF.